These 5 T cell receptor beta chains were sequenced from one sample in a study of T cells in Graves' hyperthyroidism and ophthalmopathy. RNA transcripts gave rise to amplified TCR beta CDR3 regions. First-round RT-PCR of the TCR CDR3 relied on the HTBI primer set. One entry per CDR3 protein, called by TCRdb with MiXCR from the multiplex PCR reads. The sample includes nearly 600,000 distinct CDR3 sequences, approximately 14% of them seen just once. Sequencing was done on a sample of blood. These receptors all stem from a woman aged 25 to 39 with Graves' hyperthyroidism that later progressed to Graves' ophthalmopathy.

V gene TRBV10-3 combines with J gene TRBJ1-1; D gene ambiguous. The length of the CDR3 is 13 residues. The ends were cut back, 8 bases at V and 1 base at J, with 11 bases in the middle. Germline V gene lookup returns CDR1 ENHRY and CDR2 SYGVKD. The CDR3 nucleotides are TGTGCCATCGCCTCGGGTGCGAACACTGAAGCTTTCTTT. It yields the protein CAIASGANTEAFF.

The chain is built from TRBV18 and TRBJ1-5; the D is unclear. The ends were cut back, 3 bases at V and 3 bases at J, with 9 bases in the middle. The CDR3 is 14 residues long. CDR1 KGHSH and CDR2 LQKENI come from the germline V gene. The CDR3 here is CASSPLDSNQPQHF. In DNA form, the CDR3 reads TGTGCCAGCTCACCCCTTGATTCCAATCAGCCCCAGCATTTT. Drawing the rest from reference TRBV18 and TRBJ1-5, the complete variable domain is NAGVMQNPRHLVRRRGQEARLRCSPMKGHSHVYWYRQLPEEGLKFMVYLQKENIIDESGMPKERFSAEFPKEGPSILRIQQVVRGDSAAYFCASSPLDSNQPQHFGDGTRLSIL.

The chain links TRBV6-2 or TRBV6-3 to TRBJ2-1, with D possibly TRBD1 on 6 matching bases. The V end was cut by 6 bases, the J end by 0 bases, with 12 bases between. The CDR3 spans 15 residues. Germline loops: CDR1 MNHEY, CDR2 SVGEGT. The CDR3 loop is CASRRRDISYNEQFF. CDR3 nucleotide sequence: TGTGCCAGCAGGCGCCGGGACATCTCCTACAATGAGCAGTTCTTC.

This clonotype was observed many times. The chain's CDR3 is CASSLGARPGSDTQYF. The DNA of the CDR3 is TGTGCCAGCAGTTTGGGAGCTAGACCTGGTTCAGATACGCAGTATTTT. The chain employs TRBV28 and TRBJ2-3; tentatively, D is TRBD2 (5 bases). V gave up 3 bases and J gave up 4 bases, with 17 bases separating them. The CDR3 length is 16 residues. Germline assignment: CDR1 MDHEN and CDR2 SYDVKM.

The chain joins TRBV10-3 to TRBJ1-4; 10 bases match TRBD1. The CDR3 sequence is 11 residues long. J was trimmed by 13 bases and V by 11 bases; bases with no gene match: 7. CDR1 is ENHRY, CDR2 SYGVKD, per germline. The CDR3 DNA reads as TGTGCCGTCGGGACAGGGGACAGACTGTTTTTT. Translated, it gives CAVGTGDRLFF.